The 29 T cell receptor beta chains in this list originate from one sample, sequenced in a study of cytomegalovirus exposure and HLA in healthy donors (dated by TCRdb to the late 2010s). The library was produced with the immunoSEQ multiplex PCR assay. Not all clones reach the TCRdb copy of this immuneACCESS table, which keeps in-frame sequences only. Checked studies attribute under half of the gap to unresolved V genes and leave the rest unexplained. The sample data list about 160,000 clones, and about nine tenths of these were observed just once. 10% to 13% of the sample is taken by the ten largest. Sequenced: PBMCs. These TCRs come from a woman between 18 and 29 years old in good health and CMV-seropositive.

This sequence joins TRBV5-6 and TRBJ1-2, with D possibly matching TRBD1 (6 bases). CDR3 size: 17 residues. Germline-derived CDR1 and CDR2 are SGHDT and YYEEEE. The ends were cut back, 0 bases at V and 4 bases at J, with 19 bases in the middle. The CDR3 is CASSLVFLIKGGYGYTF. The CDR3 DNA follows: TGTGCCAGCAGCTTGGTTTTCCTTATTAAAGGGGGCTATGGCTACACCTTC.

The chain joins TRBV2 to TRBJ2-1; TRBD2 matches at 13 bases. Germline loops: CDR1 SNHLY, CDR2 FYNNEI. V shed 6 bases and J 8 bases; nucleotides not matched to a gene: 7. The CDR3 length is 15 residues. The CDR3 reads CASSILAGGIDEQFF. CDR3 DNA: TGTGCCAGCAGCATACTAGCGGGAGGGATCGATGAGCAGTTCTTC.

The chain uses TRBV14 and TRBJ2-1; TRBD2 matches 11 bases. There are 15 residues in the CDR3. From germline, CDR1 is SGHDN and CDR2 FVKESK. The trim removed 4 bases at V and 12 bases at J, leaving 11 bases unmatched. CDR3 in amino acids: CASSPIAGGIMGQFF. The CDR3 bases are TGTGCCAGCAGCCCCATAGCGGGAGGGATTATGGGGCAGTTCTTC. The full variable domain, completed using reference TRBV14 and TRBJ2-1, is EAGVTQFPSHSVIEKGQTVTLRCDPISGHDNLYWYRRVMGKEIKFLLHFVKESKQDESGMPNNRFLAERTGGTYSTLKVQPAELEDSGVYFCASSPIAGGIMGQFFGPGTRLTVL.

The V gene is TRBV5-6, the J gene TRBJ1-5; a possible D gene is TRBD1 (6 bases). Germline values: CDR1 SGHDT, CDR2 YYEEEE. Trimming stripped 4 bases from V and 0 bases from J, with 14 bases between. This CDR3 region has 16 residues. The CDR3 bases are TGTGCCAGCAGCCTCGGAGGGGGGGCTAGCAATCAGCCCCAGCATTTT. Translation: CASSLGGGASNQPQHF. The variable domain in full, completed from reference TRBV5-6 and TRBJ1-5, reads DAGVTQSPTHLIKTRGQQVTLRCSPKSGHDTVSWYQQALGQGPQFIFQYYEEEERQRGNFPDRFSGHQFPNYSSELNVNALLLGDSALYLCASSLGGGASNQPQHFGDGTRLSIL.

The chain carries TRBV7-9 and TRBJ2-7; a possible D gene is TRBD2 (6 bases). CDR1 is SEHNR, CDR2 FQNEAQ, per germline (reference sequence). The CDR3 consists of 17 residues. V was shortened by 1 base and J by 2 bases, with 18 bases between the two germline ends. CDR3 DNA: TGTGCCAGCAGCTTAGTGGGAGGATCCAGGGTGGCCTACGAGCAGTACTTC. This codes for CASSLVGGSRVAYEQYF.

The rearrangement uses TRBV2 and TRBJ1-1, with 11 nucleotides matching TRBD1. This CDR3 comprises 14 residues. Germline CDR1 SNHLY, CDR2 FYNNEI. The J segment lost 5 bases and the V segment lost 7 bases, leaving 6 bases of the junction unmatched. CDR3 region: CASTGTGGATEAFF. The CDR3 region has the DNA TGTGCCAGCACAGGGACAGGGGGTGCGACTGAAGCTTTCTTT.

Here the CDR3 reads CAWSVVGRLPYNEQFF. CDR3 bases: TGTGCCTGGAGTGTGGTCGGGAGGCTCCCCTACAATGAGCAGTTCTTC. The rearrangement uses TRBV30 and TRBJ2-1; the match to TRBD2 covers 7 bases. V trimming: 0 bases; J trimming: 2 bases; junction bases outside the gene matches: 7. From germline, CDR1 is GTSNPN and CDR2 SVGIG (reference sequence). The CDR3 has 16 residues.

The rearrangement links TRBV15 to TRBJ2-7, with D possibly matching TRBD2 (6 bases). V gave up 0 bases and J gave up 2 bases, with 8 bases separating them. The CDR3 covers 14 residues. CDR1 and CDR2 from the germline V gene are LNHNV and YYDKDF (reference sequence). In DNA, the CDR3 is TGTGCCACCAGCAGAGACGGGGGTCCCTACGAGCAGTACTTC. Amino acids: CATSRDGGPYEQYF.

This clone has just a few counts. The V call is TRBV11-2, the J call TRBJ2-7, with D hard to call. The germline V and J ends were trimmed by 5 bases and 3 bases, with 11 bases remaining between them. The CDR3 is 13 amino acids. Germline CDR1 and CDR2: SGHAT and FQNNGV. This CDR3 reads CASSRTPNYEQYF. The CDR3 bases are TGTGCCAGCAGCCGTACTCCAAACTACGAGCAGTACTTC.

In its sample, this clone was seen once. The genes are TRBV25-1 and TRBJ2-1; 8 bases match TRBD1. The germline gives CDR1 MGHDK, CDR2 SYGVNS. This CDR3 contains 14 residues. The trim removed 7 bases at V and 9 bases at J, leaving 11 bases unmatched. The CDR3 bases are TGTGCCAGCACGGACAGGGTGAACGTGGGTGAGCAGTTCTTC. It yields the protein CASTDRVNVGEQFF.

The genes are TRBV5-1 and TRBJ2-1, with 12 bases identical to TRBD2. The V and J ends lost 0 bases and 9 bases, in that order; junction bases with no gene match: 7. CDR3 length equals 16 residues. Per the germline V gene, CDR1 is SGHRS and CDR2 is YFSETQ. CDR3 loop: CASSLASGRAIGEQFF. In nucleotides, the CDR3 is TGCGCCAGCAGCTTGGCTAGCGGGAGGGCCATTGGTGAGCAGTTCTTC.

The sample holds a few counts of this clone. The gene calls are TRBV27 and TRBJ1-2; 11 positions agree with TRBD1. Germline V lookup: CDR1 MNHEY, CDR2 SMNVEV (reference sequence). Trimming at V came to 6 bases and at J to 2 bases, leaving 2 bases not matched to a gene. This CDR3 region has 14 residues. The CDR3 spells CASSRTGGNYGYTF. CDR3 in DNA: TGTGCCAGCAGCCGGACAGGGGGCAACTATGGCTACACCTTC.

The V and J genes are TRBV5-1 and TRBJ2-5; TRBD1 agrees at 8 bases. The CDR3 sequence is 15 residues long. Germline CDR1 and CDR2: SGHRS and YFSETQ. Unmatched junction bases numbered 8, after V lost 3 bases and J lost 4 bases. In DNA, the CDR3 is TGCGCCAGCAGCTCCGGACAGGGTGGAGCAGAGACCCAGTACTTC. Translation gives CASSSGQGGAETQYF.

The V gene is TRBV4-1, the J gene TRBJ1-1; no firm D call. V lost 0 bases to trimming and J lost 10 bases, with 12 bases between them. CDR1 is MGHRA, CDR2 YSYEKL, per germline. CDR3 size: 13 residues. The CDR3 loop reads CASSQDLRVGAFF. The CDR3 DNA is TGCGCCAGCAGCCAAGATTTGAGGGTTGGAGCTTTCTTT.

V and J are TRBV7-3 and TRBJ2-1; weak D call: TRBD2 (5 bases). Trimming removed 5 bases from V and 7 bases from J, with 24 bases in between. Looked up from germline, CDR1 is SGHTA and CDR2 is FQGTGA. CDR3 length equals 17 residues. The CDR3 spells CASSKISSTGLGNEQFF. The DNA for the CDR3 is TGTGCCAGCAGCAAAATAAGCAGCACTGGACTGGGGAATGAGCAGTTCTTC.

The genes are TRBV7-8 and TRBJ1-5; tentative D call: TRBD1 (6 bases). Germline loops: CDR1 SGHVS, CDR2 FQNEAQ. V dropped 6 bases and J dropped 6 bases, with 15 bases sitting between them. The CDR3 loop spans 14 amino acids. CDR3: CASSYGQLVQPQHF. CDR3 bases: TGTGCCAGCAGTTACGGACAGTTGGTTCAGCCCCAGCATTTT.

The rearrangement uses TRBV7-8 and TRBJ2-2, with TRBD1 as a possible D gene (6 bases). V shed 7 bases and J shed 7 bases, with 19 bases lying between them. Germline CDR1 reads SGHVS; CDR2 reads FQNEAQ. CDR3 length: 15 amino acids. The CDR3 region has the DNA TGTGCCAGCAACAGGGACCTCCTGGAGAACGGGGAGCTGTTTTTT. It translates to CASNRDLLENGELFF.

The V gene is TRBV9, the J gene TRBJ1-5; D perhaps matches TRBD1 (5 bases). The germline gives CDR1 SGDLS, CDR2 YYNGEE. V lost 2 bases, J lost 9 bases, and 27 bases lay in between. The CDR3 is 18 residues long. The CDR3 DNA sequence: TGTGCCAGCAGCGTCCCTCCAAGCCGGGGGGGGGTTTCATGGCCCCAGCATTTT. This translates into CASSVPPSRGGVSWPQHF.

The rearrangement links TRBV12-5 to TRBJ1-2; 7 nucleotides line up with TRBD1. J was trimmed by 2 bases and V by 6 bases; bases with no gene match: 3. This CDR3 has 13 residues. Germline CDR1 and CDR2: LGHNT and FRNRAP. Here the CDR3 reads CASGPTGNYGYTF. The DNA of the CDR3 is TGTGCTAGTGGCCCGACAGGGAACTATGGCTACACCTTC.

The rearrangement links TRBV25-1 to TRBJ1-5; tentative D call: TRBD1 (5 bases). The CDR3 runs 12 residues. Germline loops: CDR1 MGHDK, CDR2 SYGVNS. V gave up 4 bases and J gave up 6 bases, with 7 bases separating them. Here the CDR3 reads CASSAQGQPQHF. The CDR3 nucleotides read TGTGCCAGCAGTGCCCAGGGTCAGCCCCAGCATTTT.

The chain combines TRBV7-9 with TRBJ2-5, with 8 bases fitting TRBD1. Germline values: CDR1 SEHNR, CDR2 FQNEAQ (reference sequence). J lost 4 bases, V lost 5 bases, and 6 bases had no gene match. The CDR3 contains 14 residues. CDR3 DNA sequence: TGTGCCAGCAGCCAACAGGGGGTCTTAGAGACCCAGTACTTC. Translation: CASSQQGVLETQYF.

The CDR3 loop is CAWKRGRRDEQFF. The CDR3 bases are TGTGCCTGGAAAAGGGGGCGCAGGGATGAGCAGTTCTTC. The chain couples TRBV30 to TRBJ2-1, with TRBD1 matching over 7 bases. With 4 bases clipped from V and 8 bases from J, the junction kept 8 bases outside the gene matches. This CDR3 region has 13 residues. Germline V lookup: CDR1 GTSNPN, CDR2 SVGIG (reference sequence).

The gene calls are TRBV28 and TRBJ1-1, with 7 bases that match TRBD1. The CDR3 is 12 amino acids. V lost 6 bases, J lost 7 bases, and 5 bases stayed unmatched. Germline-derived CDR1 and CDR2 are MDHEN and SYDVKM. CDR3 loop: CASRYGTDEAFF. CDR3 DNA: TGTGCCAGCAGGTACGGGACAGATGAAGCTTTCTTT.

This chain's CDR3 is CASSPGGNQPQHF. The CDR3 DNA reads TGTGCCAGCAGCCCCGGGGGCAATCAGCCCCAGCATTTT. This rearrangement joins TRBV2 to TRBJ1-5; D not certain. V shed 6 bases and J shed 2 bases, with 8 bases lying between them. The CDR3 contains 13 residues. CDR1 is SNHLY and CDR2 is FYNNEI in the germline V gene.

The chain recombines TRBV2 with TRBJ1-1, with 12 bases aligning to TRBD1. The CDR3 totals 15 residues. V shed 8 bases, J shed 4 bases, and the junction held 8 bases outside the gene matches. Germline CDR1 is SNHLY and CDR2 is FYNNEI. CDR3 region: CASPTGTGGFTEAFF. The CDR3 bases are TGTGCCAGCCCTACTGGGACAGGGGGCTTCACTGAAGCTTTCTTT.

The rearrangement joins TRBV28 to TRBJ1-3; D might be TRBD1 (5 bases). Between the trimmed V and J ends, which lost 3 bases and 2 bases, there was a span of 11 bases. Germline CDR1 is MDHEN and CDR2 is SYDVKM. The CDR3 length is 15 residues. The CDR3 reads CASSLTAPPGNTIYF. The CDR3 DNA reads as TGTGCCAGCAGTTTGACAGCTCCTCCTGGAAACACCATATATTTT.

This chain uses TRBV15 with TRBJ2-1; 8 bases line up with TRBD1. The ends lost 0 bases at V and 15 bases at J; junction bases unmatched: 7. The CDR3 covers 13 residues. Germline V gene sequence: CDR1 LNHNV, CDR2 YYDKDF (reference sequence). The CDR3 DNA sequence: TGTGCCACCAGCAGAGATCAGGGGGCCGCCTGGTTCTTC. Protein product: CATSRDQGAAWFF.

The chain recombines TRBV6-5 with TRBJ1-4, with TRBD1 as a possible D gene (6 bases). Trimming removed 3 bases from V and 6 bases from J, with 14 bases in between. This CDR3 is built from 15 residues. Germline V gene data show CDR1 as MNHEY and CDR2 as SVGAGI. The CDR3, as DNA: TGTGCCAGCAGTTATGGGGGCGTACAAGATGAAAAACTGTTTTTT. This translates into CASSYGGVQDEKLFF.

The chain couples TRBV29-1 to TRBJ1-1; the D gene is possibly TRBD1 (5 bases). Trimming left V 3 bases short and J 5 bases short, with 16 bases between. This CDR3 has 14 amino acids. The germline V gene encodes CDR1 SQVTM and CDR2 ANQGSEA. For the CDR3, the DNA is TGCAGCGTTGAGAATCCAGGGATTTATACTGAAGCTTTCTTT. It encodes CSVENPGIYTEAFF.